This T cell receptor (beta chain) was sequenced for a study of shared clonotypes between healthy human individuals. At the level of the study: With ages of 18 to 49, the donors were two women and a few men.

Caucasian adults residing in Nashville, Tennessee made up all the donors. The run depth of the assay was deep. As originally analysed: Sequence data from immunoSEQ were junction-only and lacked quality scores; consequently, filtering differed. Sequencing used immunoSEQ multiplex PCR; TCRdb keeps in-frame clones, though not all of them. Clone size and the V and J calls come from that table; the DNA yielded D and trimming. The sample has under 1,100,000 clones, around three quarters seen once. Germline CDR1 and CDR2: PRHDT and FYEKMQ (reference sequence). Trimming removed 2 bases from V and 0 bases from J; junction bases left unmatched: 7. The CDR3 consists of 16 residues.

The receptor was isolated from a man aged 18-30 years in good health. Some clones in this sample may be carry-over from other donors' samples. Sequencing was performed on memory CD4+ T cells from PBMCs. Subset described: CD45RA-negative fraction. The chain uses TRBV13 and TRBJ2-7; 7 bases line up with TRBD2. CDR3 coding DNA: TGTGCCAGCAGCTTACGGGGGGTAGCAAACTCCTACGAGCAGTACTTC. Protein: CASSLRGVANSYEQYF.